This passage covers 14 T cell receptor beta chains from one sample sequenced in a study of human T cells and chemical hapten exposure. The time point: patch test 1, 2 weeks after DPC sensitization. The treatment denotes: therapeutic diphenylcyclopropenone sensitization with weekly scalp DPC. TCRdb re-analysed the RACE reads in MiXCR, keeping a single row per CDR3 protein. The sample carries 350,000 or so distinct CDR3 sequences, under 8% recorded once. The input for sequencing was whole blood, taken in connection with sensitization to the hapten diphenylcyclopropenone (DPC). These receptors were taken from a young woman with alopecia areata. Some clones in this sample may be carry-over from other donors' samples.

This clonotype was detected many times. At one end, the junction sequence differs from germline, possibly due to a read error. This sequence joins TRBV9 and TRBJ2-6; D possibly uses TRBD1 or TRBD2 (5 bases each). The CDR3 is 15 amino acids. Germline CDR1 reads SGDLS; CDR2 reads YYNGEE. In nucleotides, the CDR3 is TGCGCCAGCAGCCCGAGGGGCTCTGGGGCCAACGTCCTGACTTTC. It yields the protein CASSPRGSGANVLTF.

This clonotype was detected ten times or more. The CDR3 DNA reads as TGTGCCAGCAGATCTCCTAGATATGAGCAGTTCTTC. Translating it yields CASRSPRYEQFF. The rearrangement uses TRBV4-2 and TRBJ2-1, with D hard to call. The V and J ends lost 6 bases and 8 bases respectively, with 11 bases between them. Germline CDR1 LGHNA, CDR2 YNFKEQ. CDR3 length equals 12 residues.

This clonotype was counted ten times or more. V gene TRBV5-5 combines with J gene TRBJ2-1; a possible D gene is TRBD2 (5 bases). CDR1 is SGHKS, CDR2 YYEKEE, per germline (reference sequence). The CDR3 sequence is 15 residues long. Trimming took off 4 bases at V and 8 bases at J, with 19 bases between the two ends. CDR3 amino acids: CASSPWVGGRDEQFF. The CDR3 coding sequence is TGTGCCAGCAGCCCTTGGGTAGGAGGACGTGATGAGCAGTTCTTC.

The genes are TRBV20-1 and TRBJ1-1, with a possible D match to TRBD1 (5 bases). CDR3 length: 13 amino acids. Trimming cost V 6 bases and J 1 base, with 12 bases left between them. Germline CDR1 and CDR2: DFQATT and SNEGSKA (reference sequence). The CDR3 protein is CSARGLSNTEAFF. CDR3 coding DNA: TGCAGTGCCCGGGGACTGTCGAACACTGAAGCTTTCTTT.

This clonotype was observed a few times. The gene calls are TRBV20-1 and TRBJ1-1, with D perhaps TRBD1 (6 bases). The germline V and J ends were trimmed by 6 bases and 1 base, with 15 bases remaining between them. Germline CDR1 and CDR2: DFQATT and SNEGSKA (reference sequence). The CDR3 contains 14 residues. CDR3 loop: CSAVPTGPNTEAFF. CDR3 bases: TGCAGTGCCGTGCCGACAGGCCCGAACACTGAAGCTTTCTTT.

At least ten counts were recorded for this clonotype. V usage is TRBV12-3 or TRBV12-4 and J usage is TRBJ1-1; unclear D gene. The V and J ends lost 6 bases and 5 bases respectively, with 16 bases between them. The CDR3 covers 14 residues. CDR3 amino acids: CASSPGIEQTEAFF. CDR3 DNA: TGTGCCAGCAGCCCGGGGATTGAACAGACTGAAGCTTTCTTT.

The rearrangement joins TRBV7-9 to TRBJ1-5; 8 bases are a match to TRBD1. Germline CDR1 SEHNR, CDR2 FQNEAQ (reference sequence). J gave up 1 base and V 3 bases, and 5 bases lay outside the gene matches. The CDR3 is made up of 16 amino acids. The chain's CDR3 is CASSFAGGASNQPQHF. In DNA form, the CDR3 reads TGTGCCAGCAGCTTTGCAGGGGGCGCGAGCAATCAGCCCCAGCATTTT.

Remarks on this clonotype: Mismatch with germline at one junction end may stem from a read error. The CDR3 nucleotides read TGCGCCATCAGCCAGGGCCCACGGGGGCCTAACACCGGGGAGCTGTTTTTT. This encodes CAISQGPRGPNTGELFF. V usage is TRBV4-1 and J usage is TRBJ2-2; TRBD1 or TRBD2 may be the D gene (6 bases each). The CDR3 runs to 17 residues. CDR1 and CDR2 (germline): MGHRA, YSYEKL.

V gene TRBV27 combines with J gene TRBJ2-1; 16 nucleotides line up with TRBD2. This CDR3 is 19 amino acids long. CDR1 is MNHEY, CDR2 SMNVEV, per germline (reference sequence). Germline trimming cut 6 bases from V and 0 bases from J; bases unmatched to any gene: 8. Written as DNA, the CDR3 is TGTGCCAGCAGGCCCCTGGGACTAGCGGGGGGGAGCTCCTACAATGAGCAGTTCTTC. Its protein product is CASRPLGLAGGSSYNEQFF.

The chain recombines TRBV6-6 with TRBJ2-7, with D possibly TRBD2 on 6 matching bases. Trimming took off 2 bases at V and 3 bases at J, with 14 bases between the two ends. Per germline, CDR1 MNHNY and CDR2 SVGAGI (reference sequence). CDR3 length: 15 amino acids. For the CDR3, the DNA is TGTGCCAGCAGTTACCCAGGACTGGGACTCTACGAGCAGTACTTC. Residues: CASSYPGLGLYEQYF.

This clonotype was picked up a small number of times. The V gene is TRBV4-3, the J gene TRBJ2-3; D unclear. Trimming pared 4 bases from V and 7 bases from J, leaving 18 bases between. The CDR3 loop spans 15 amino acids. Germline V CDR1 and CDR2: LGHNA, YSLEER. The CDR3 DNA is TGCGCCAGCAGCCTCGACCGAAACAAGCGAAATACGCAGTATTTT. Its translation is CASSLDRNKRNTQYF.

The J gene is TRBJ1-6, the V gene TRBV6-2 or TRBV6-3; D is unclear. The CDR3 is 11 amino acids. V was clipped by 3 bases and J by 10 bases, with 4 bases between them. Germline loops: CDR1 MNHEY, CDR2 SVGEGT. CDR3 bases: TGTGCCAGCAGTTATCGCTCACCCCTCCACTTT. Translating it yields CASSYRSPLHF.

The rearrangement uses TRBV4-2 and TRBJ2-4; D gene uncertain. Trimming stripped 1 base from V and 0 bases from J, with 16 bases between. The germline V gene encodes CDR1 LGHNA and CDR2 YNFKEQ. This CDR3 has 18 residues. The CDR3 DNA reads TGTGCCAGCAGCCAAGGGTGGGCAGGAGACCTAGCCAAAAACATTCAGTACTTC. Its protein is CASSQGWAGDLAKNIQYF.

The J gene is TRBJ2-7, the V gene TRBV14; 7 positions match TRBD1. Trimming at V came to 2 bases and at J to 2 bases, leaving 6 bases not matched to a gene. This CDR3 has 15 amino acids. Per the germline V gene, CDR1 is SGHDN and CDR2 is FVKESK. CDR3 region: CASSQIGTAAYEQYF. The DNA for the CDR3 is TGTGCCAGCAGCCAAATTGGGACAGCGGCCTACGAGCAGTACTTC.